These T cell receptor beta chains were read from a single sample in a study of early stage breast cancer tumors. Profiling relied on immunoSEQ multiplex PCR, and the TCRdb table lists in-frame clones only, not all of them. The sample shows tens of thousands of clones, under 95% of them seen only once. The specimen was blood. Receptor source: a person aged 70 to 80 with breast cancer. Each CDR3 is given with its conserved first and last residue. The D gene is left open where the match is weak. Expanded clones are given a class, and other clones once, few, many or no size at all.

>-|TRBV5-1|TRBJ1-3|-
TGCGCCAGCAGCTTGGGGAGCGCGGGAAAGGTCGGAAACACCATATATTTT
CASSLGSAGKVGNTIYF
>-|TRBV14|TRBJ2-3|-
TGTGCCAGCAGCCCGACTTACCGGGGGAAGCAGTATTTT
CASSPTYRGKQYF
>-|TRBV5-6|TRBJ2-7|-
TGTGCCAGCAGCTTGTTAGGTCCAGGGCGCGAGCAGTACTTC
CASSLLGPGREQYF
>-|TRBV5-1|TRBJ2-7|-
TGCGCCAGCAGCTTGGCCAACTACGAGCAGTACTTC
CASSLANYEQYF
>-|TRBV7-2|TRBJ2-3|-
TGTGCCAGCAGCAAAGGGGGGGGCCGGGATACGCAGTATTTT
CASSKGGGRDTQYF
>once|TRBV10-3|TRBJ2-6|-
TGTGCCATCAGTGAGAATTGGGGGGGCTCTAGCTCTGGGGCCAACGTCCTGACTTTC
CAISENWGGSSSGANVLTF
>-|TRBV5-5|TRBJ2-5|-
TGTGCCAGCAGCTTGGCGTCCGGGGTGGGTGAGACCCAGTACTTC
CASSLASGVGETQYF
>-|TRBV7-2|TRBJ2-5|-
TGTGCCAGCAGCTTAATTCCTGTGCGGGGTGGGACCCAGTACTTC
CASSLIPVRGGTQYF
>-|TRBV4-2|TRBJ2-7|-
TGTGCCAGCAGCCAAGATACAGATTACGAGCAGTACTTC
CASSQDTDYEQYF
>-|TRBV9|TRBJ2-1|TRBD2
TGTGCCAGCAGCCTCCTGGGGGCTAGCGGGGCCTCCAGGGAGCAGTTCTTC
CASSLLGASGASREQFF
>-|TRBV5-1|TRBJ2-6|-
TGCGCCAGCAGCTTGGGGCCGTCTGGGGCCAACGTCCTGACTTTC
CASSLGPSGANVLTF
>once|TRBV2|TRBJ2-5|TRBD2
TGTGCCAGCAGTGAAGGACTAGCGGGGGGGAAACGGACCCAGTACTTC
CASSEGLAGGKRTQYF
>-|TRBV20-1|TRBJ2-7|-
TGCAGTGCTAGTCTTAATTACGAGCAGTACTTC
CSASLNYEQYF
>-|TRBV5-1|TRBJ2-7|-
TGCGCCAGCAGCTTGGTTGCGGGAAGCTCCTACGAGCAGTACTTC
CASSLVAGSSYEQYF
>-|TRBV4-2|TRBJ1-2|TRBD1
TGTGCCAGCAGCCAAGGCCGGGACAGGGAGAACTATGGCTACACCTTC
CASSQGRDRENYGYTF
>-|TRBV21-1|TRBJ1-2|-
TGTGCCAGCAGTCTCAGGGGGCCATGTGGCTACACCTTC
CASSLRGPCGYTF
>-|TRBV7-8|TRBJ2-1|-
TGTGCCAGCAGGGCTAGAGGGGGGCAGTTCTTC
CASRARGGQFF
>-|TRBV7-8|TRBJ2-3|TRBD2
TGTGCCAGCAGCTTAGACGGGGGGATCAGCACAGATACGCAGTATTTT
CASSLDGGISTDTQYF
>-|TRBV11-2|TRBJ1-2|-
TGTGCCAGCAGACTTCAGGGGTTCTCCTATGGCTACACCTTC
CASRLQGFSYGYTF
>-|TRBV5-1|TRBJ2-2|TRBD1
TGCGCCAGCAGCCCCAGGGGACAGGGATTTAACACCGGGGAGCTGTTTTTT
CASSPRGQGFNTGELFF
>-|TRBV28|TRBJ2-7|TRBD2
TGTGCCAGCACCGTGACTAGCGGGGGGGCGAACGAGCAGTACTTC
CASTVTSGGANEQYF
>-|TRBV7-2|TRBJ2-7|TRBD2
TGTGCCAGCAGCCGGGACTACCGGTCCTACGAGCAGTACTTC
CASSRDYRSYEQYF
>-|TRBV4-2|TRBJ2-3|-
TGTGCCAGCAGCCAAGATGGGGGGGGGCTCACAGATACGCAGTATTTT
CASSQDGGGLTDTQYF
>-|TRBV6-1|TRBJ1-2|TRBD1
TGTGCCAGCAGTCTCAACCGGGACAGGGATCATGGCTACACCTTC
CASSLNRDRDHGYTF
>-|TRBV7-2|TRBJ1-2|-
TGTGCCAGCAGCTTAGCGGGGGGGAACTATGGCTACACCTTC
CASSLAGGNYGYTF
>-|TRBV12-5|TRBJ2-3|TRBD2
TGTGCTAGTGGTTTGGTCGGGACTAGCGGGGGCCCAGATACGCAGTATTTT
CASGLVGTSGGPDTQYF
>-|TRBV6-6|TRBJ1-4|-
TGTGCCAGCAGTTATGGGCGGGTTAATGAAAAACTGTTTTTT
CASSYGRVNEKLFF
>-|TRBV7-2|TRBJ1-1|-
TGTGCCAGCAGCTTAGCGCGGGGGGTGAACACTGAAGCTTTCTTT
CASSLARGVNTEAFF
>-|TRBV18|TRBJ1-5|TRBD1
TGTGCCAGCTCAGAGGGGGCAGGCAATCAGCCCCAGCATTTT
CASSEGAGNQPQHF
>-|TRBV4-3|TRBJ2-5|TRBD2
TGCGCCAGCAGCCAAGATTCGCGCGGGAGGGGGGAGACCCAGTACTTC
CASSQDSRGRGETQYF
>once|TRBV7-3|TRBJ2-1|TRBD2
TGTGCCAGCAGCTCGCCCGGGACTAGAAGGGACAATGAGCAGTTCTTC
CASSSPGTRRDNEQFF
>once|TRBV4-2|TRBJ2-7|TRBD1
TGTGCCAGCAGCCCAACTGGACAGGGAGTATACGAGCAGTACTTC
CASSPTGQGVYEQYF
>-|TRBV18|TRBJ2-1|TRBD2
TGTGCCAGCTCACCCCAACTAGCGGGGGGGCCCGGTGAGCAGTTCTTC
CASSPQLAGGPGEQFF
>-|TRBV6-6|TRBJ1-4|-
TGTGCCAGCAGTTACCGGCAGGCCAATGAAAAACTGTTTTTT
CASSYRQANEKLFF
>-|TRBV6-5|TRBJ1-1|TRBD1
TGTGCCAGCAGTTCCCCGGGACAGGGGAATTGGTTGGCTTTCTTT
CASSSPGQGNWLAFF
>medium-sized|TRBV5-4|TRBJ2-4|TRBD2
TGTGCCAGCAACCCTAGCGGGGGGGCCAAGGAGAACATTCAGTACTTC
CASNPSGGAKENIQYF
>-|TRBV7-6|TRBJ2-2|-
TGTGCCAGCAGCTTAGGACAGTCCGGGGAGCTGTTTTTT
CASSLGQSGELFF
>-|TRBV5-1|TRBJ2-4|TRBD1
TGCGCCAGCAGCCCGCTCCCACCGGGACAGGCGGACATTCAGTACTTC
CASSPLPPGQADIQYF
>-|TRBV4-2|TRBJ2-6|TRBD2
TGTGCCAGCAGCCAAGTCGGTAGCGGGGGGGCTGGGGCCAACGTCCTGACTTTC
CASSQVGSGGAGANVLTF
>-|TRBV6-5|TRBJ1-6|-
TGTGCCAGCACTCGCGGGCGGGATTCACCCCTCCACTTT
CASTRGRDSPLHF
>-|TRBV25-1|TRBJ1-5|TRBD1
TGTGCCAGCAGTGGTCCGGGACAGGGGCGGTGGAGTCAGCCCCAGCATTTT
CASSGPGQGRWSQPQHF
>few|TRBV30|TRBJ2-2|-
TGTGCCTGGAGTGTACAACAGTCCGGGGAGCTGTTTTTT
CAWSVQQSGELFF
>-|TRBV30|TRBJ2-7|-
TGTGCCTGGAGTTTCCGAGGTGATGGCGAGCAGTACTTC
CAWSFRGDGEQYF
>-|TRBV19|TRBJ1-2|-
TGTGCCAGTAGCTTGGACCTAGCCCGGACCCTAGCTCCTGGCTACACCTTC
CASSLDLARTLAPGYTF
>-|TRBV7-9|TRBJ1-5|TRBD1
TGTGCCAGCAGCTTAGGGGACAGGGGGACGCCCCAGCATTTT
CASSLGDRGTPQHF
>-|TRBV28|TRBJ2-3|TRBD1
TGTGCCAGCAACAGGGGGTCCTTAGATACGCAGTATTTT
CASNRGSLDTQYF
>-|TRBV6-1|TRBJ2-7|TRBD1
TGTGCCAGCAGTGAAAGGACTCCGGGACAGGGGGCTTACGAGCAGTACTTC
CASSERTPGQGAYEQYF
>-|TRBV4-1|TRBJ2-5|-
TGCGCCAGCAGCTCCCTGGAGACGTGGGAGACCCAGTACTTC
CASSSLETWETQYF
>-|TRBV7-7|TRBJ2-5|-
TGTGCCAGCAGCCGCAACCCGAGGAACCAAGAGACCCAGTACTTC
CASSRNPRNQETQYF
>once|TRBV19|TRBJ1-5|-
TGTGCCAGTAGGCGGGACGGCAATAGCAATCAGCCCCAGCATTTT
CASRRDGNSNQPQHF
>-|TRBV5-5|TRBJ1-5|TRBD1
TGTGCCAGCAGTCACGGACAGGGGGTGAGTCAGCCCCAGCATTTT
CASSHGQGVSQPQHF
>-|TRBV5-6|TRBJ2-5|TRBD1
TGTGCCAGCAGCCGGGACAGGGGGAGGGACAGCGAGACCCAGTACTTC
CASSRDRGRDSETQYF
>-|TRBV5-1|TRBJ2-1|TRBD1
TGCGCCAGCAGCTTGTTCGGGACAGGGGGAAATGAGCAGTTCTTC
CASSLFGTGGNEQFF
>-|TRBV7-8|TRBJ2-2|-
TGTGCCAGCAGCCCAAGGAGGGCCGGGGAGCTGTTTTTT
CASSPRRAGELFF
>-|TRBV28|TRBJ1-1|TRBD1
TGTGCCAGCAGTCCGGCCTGGGGACAGGGGACTGAAGCTTTCTTT
CASSPAWGQGTEAFF
>once|TRBV28|TRBJ2-7|TRBD1
TGTGCCAGCAGTTTATATCAAGGGGGCCGATCCTACGAGCAGTACTTC
CASSLYQGGRSYEQYF